This entry lists 25 T cell receptor beta chains sequenced from one sample in a study of blood T cell repertoires in COVID-19. Method: immunoSEQ multiplex PCR; TCRdb's copy keeps in-frame clones and lacks some. The sample holds approximately 70,000 clones, approximately 90% seen once. Specimen: peripheral blood. These receptors were taken from a woman between 55 and 75 years old with active COVID-19.

Only a few counts were recorded for this clone. J is TRBJ2-1 and V is TRBV5-4; the match to TRBD2 covers 12 bases. The junction had 1 base not matched to a gene; V was cut back by 0 bases and J by 6 bases. The CDR3 is made up of 15 amino acids. Germline V gene data show CDR1 as SGHNT and CDR2 as YYREEE (reference sequence). The CDR3 sequence: CASSLGGLAGNEQFF. In nucleotides, the CDR3 is TGTGCCAGCAGCTTGGGGGGACTAGCGGGCAATGAGCAGTTCTTC.

V and J are TRBV11-2 and TRBJ2-2; TRBD2 matches 10 bases. Germline-derived CDR1 and CDR2 are SGHAT and FQNNGV. The CDR3 has 16 amino acids. V shed 2 bases, J shed 5 bases, and the junction held 5 bases outside the gene matches. DNA of the CDR3: TGTGCCAGCAGCTTATTGAGCGGGAGGGCAACCGGGGAGCTGTTTTTT. This translates into CASSLLSGRATGELFF.

This chain joins TRBV3-1 (or the pseudogene TRBV3-2) and TRBJ2-1; possibly TRBD1 for D (6 bases). This CDR3 has 15 residues. V was clipped by 4 bases and J by 2 bases, with 12 bases between them. Germline V lookup: CDR1 LGHDT, CDR2 YNNKEL (reference sequence). The CDR3 sequence: CASSRQQGPYNEQFF. CDR3 nucleotides: TGTGCCAGCAGCCGACAACAGGGACCCTACAATGAGCAGTTCTTC.

This clone was detected once. The chain combines TRBV29-1 with TRBJ2-3; perhaps TRBD2 as D (6 bases). The germline V gene encodes CDR1 SQVTM and CDR2 ANQGSEA. This CDR3 comprises 11 residues. Trimming removed 8 bases from V and 9 bases from J, with 15 bases in between. The CDR3 DNA follows: TGCAGCTTATTGGGACTGGAGACGCAGTATTTT. Translating gives CSLLGLETQYF.

The rearrangement links TRBV19 to TRBJ2-1; 10 bases fit TRBD2. CDR1 is LNHDA, CDR2 SQIVND, per germline (reference sequence). CDR3 length: 15 amino acids. After removal of 6 bases from V and 7 bases from J, the junction contained 9 bases not matched to a gene. The CDR3 coding sequence is TGTGCCAGTAGCGCGAATAGCGGGAGGATGAATGAGCAGTTCTTC. Its translation: CASSANSGRMNEQFF. The full variable domain, rest sourced from reference TRBV19 and TRBJ2-1, is DGGITQSPKYLFRKEGQNVTLSCEQNLNHDAMYWYRQDPGQGLRLIYYSQIVNDFQKGDIAEGYSVSREKKESFPLTVTSAQKNPTAFYLCASSANSGRMNEQFFGPGTRLTVL.

CDR3 bases: TGTGCCAGCAGCCAAGGTCCCGGGACAGTAGAGACCCAGTACTTC. As protein: CASSQGPGTVETQYF. V gene TRBV3-1 (or the pseudogene TRBV3-2) combines with J gene TRBJ2-5; 7 bases fit TRBD1. The ends lost 1 base at V and 4 bases at J; junction bases unmatched: 6. The germline CDR1 and CDR2 sequences are LGHDT and YNNKEL (reference sequence). The CDR3 runs 15 residues.

V usage is TRBV29-1 and J usage is TRBJ2-3, with 9 bases that match TRBD1. V lost 5 bases to trimming and J lost 1 base; unmatched junction nucleotides: 4. This CDR3 region has 14 residues. Germline V gene sequence: CDR1 SQVTM, CDR2 ANQGSEA. The CDR3 DNA follows: TGCAGCGTTTCCACAGGGGGCCGCACAGATACGCAGTATTTT. Its protein product is CSVSTGGRTDTQYF.

The rearrangement joins TRBV19 to TRBJ1-2; possibly TRBD1 for D (5 bases). Germline values: CDR1 LNHDA, CDR2 SQIVND (reference sequence). The V and J ends lost 6 bases and 7 bases respectively, with 18 bases between them. The CDR3 length is 14 residues. This CDR3 is CASRSTGGVSGYTF. The CDR3 DNA follows: TGTGCCAGTAGGAGTACGGGGGGAGTAAGTGGCTACACCTTC.

This chain connects TRBV19 to TRBJ2-3; no definite D call. The length of the CDR3 is 13 residues. Looked up from germline, CDR1 is LNHDA and CDR2 is SQIVND (reference sequence). V shed 5 bases and J shed 4 bases, with 10 bases lying between them. Here the CDR3 reads CASSAVRADTQYF. The CDR3 nucleotides read TGTGCCAGTAGTGCGGTTCGGGCAGATACGCAGTATTTT. Looking up the rest from reference TRBV19 and TRBJ2-3 gives the full variable domain: DGGITQSPKYLFRKEGQNVTLSCEQNLNHDAMYWYRQDPGQGLRLIYYSQIVNDFQKGDIAEGYSVSREKKESFPLTVTSAQKNPTAFYLCASSAVRADTQYFGPGTRLTVL.

The chain has TRBV28 and TRBJ2-3; 8 bases line up with TRBD1. Germline CDR1 is MDHEN and CDR2 is SYDVKM. The V and J ends lost 4 bases and 11 bases, in that order; junction bases with no gene match: 26. The CDR3 is made up of 19 amino acids. The CDR3 DNA is TGTGCCAGCAGTTCCCTCCGGGACAGGCTACGAGTCGGGAGTTTAAGGCAGTATTTT. Protein product: CASSSLRDRLRVGSLRQYF.

With respect to this clone: Other nucleotide sequences in the sample specify the same CDR3. The J gene is TRBJ2-1, the V gene TRBV10-2; D possibly corresponds to TRBD2 (7 bases). The germline V and J ends were trimmed by 0 bases and 4 bases, with 19 bases remaining between them. This CDR3 is 18 amino acids long. The germline V gene has CDR1 WSHSY and CDR2 SAAADI. In nucleotides, the CDR3 is TGCGCCAGCAGTGAGTCGATTGGGGGGGCAGGGGAGTACAATGAGCAGTTCTTC. Encoded protein: CASSESIGGAGEYNEQFF.

The chain carries TRBV19 and TRBJ2-5; 7 bases map to TRBD1. V trimming: 6 bases; J trimming: 5 bases; junction bases outside the gene matches: 9. The CDR3 extends over 14 amino acids. Looked up from germline, CDR1 is LNHDA and CDR2 is SQIVND (reference sequence). The CDR3 protein is CASSPTGERETQYF. DNA of the CDR3: TGTGCCAGTAGCCCTACAGGGGAACGGGAGACCCAGTACTTC.

This rearrangement joins TRBV27 to TRBJ2-1, with TRBD2 identical over 8 bases. The junction had 10 bases not matched to a gene; V was cut back by 6 bases and J by 3 bases. Germline lookup yields CDR1 MNHEY and CDR2 SMNVEV (reference sequence). This CDR3 contains 16 residues. Here the CDR3 reads CASSNRRTSFYNEQFF. In DNA, the CDR3 is TGTGCCAGCAGCAATAGGAGGACTAGCTTCTACAATGAGCAGTTCTTC.

The chain is built from TRBV6-5 and TRBJ1-6; weak D call: TRBD1 (5 bases). The germline V gene has CDR1 MNHEY and CDR2 SVGAGI. The CDR3 extends over 15 amino acids. Trimming removed 8 bases from V and 5 bases from J, with 16 bases in between. The CDR3, as DNA: TGTGCCAGCGCTGGGGCAGGCAGAAATAATTCACCCCTCCACTTT. Translating it yields CASAGAGRNNSPLHF.

This rearrangement joins TRBV20-1 to TRBJ1-5; 11 bases agree with TRBD1. Trimming took 3 bases from V and 2 from J; bases not matched to a gene: 9. The V gene's germline CDR1 is DFQATT and CDR2 SNEGSKA (reference sequence). This CDR3 contains 17 residues. In DNA, the CDR3 is TGCAGTGCTAGTCCGGGACAGGGGGGTGCCGGCAATCAGCCCCAGCATTTT. Protein sequence: CSASPGQGGAGNQPQHF.

The CDR3 DNA is TGTGCCAGCAGCTTATCAGGGACAGGGCTGCCGCCTAACTATGGCTACACCTTC. This translates into CASSLSGTGLPPNYGYTF. The chain recombines TRBV11-2 with TRBJ1-2; 9 nucleotides line up with TRBD1. The CDR3 totals 18 residues. Germline trimming cut 2 bases from V and 0 bases from J; bases unmatched to any gene: 10. The germline V gene has CDR1 SGHAT and CDR2 FQNNGV.

The rearrangement joins TRBV30 to TRBJ1-5, with D possibly matching TRBD1 (6 bases). Germline V lookup: CDR1 GTSNPN, CDR2 SVGIG (reference sequence). This CDR3 has 15 amino acids. V was trimmed by 3 bases and J by 1 base, leaving 13 bases between them. The CDR3 loop reads CAWRRGGESNQPQHF. The CDR3 DNA follows: TGTGCCTGGAGAAGAGGGGGTGAGAGCAATCAGCCCCAGCATTTT.

The V call is TRBV29-1, the J call TRBJ1-1, with D unresolved. CDR1 is SQVTM and CDR2 is ANQGSEA in the germline V gene. The CDR3 consists of 12 residues. The CDR3 DNA follows: TGCACGTTTCGGGCCCCCGGGGCTGAAGCTTTCTTT. This translates into CTFRAPGAEAFF.

V gene TRBV12-3 or TRBV12-4 combines with J gene TRBJ1-5, with D perhaps TRBD1 (6 bases). Trimming took 2 bases from V and 8 from J, leaving 10 bases between them. The CDR3 has 13 residues. CDR3 amino acids: CASSLQGMEPQHF. The CDR3 DNA reads as TGTGCCAGCAGTTTACAGGGGATGGAGCCCCAGCATTTT.

This chain joins TRBV7-9 and TRBJ2-3; tentatively, D is TRBD2 (5 bases). V was trimmed by 6 bases and J by 2 bases, leaving 9 bases between them. The length of the CDR3 is 13 residues. CDR1 and CDR2 from the germline V gene are SEHNR and FQNEAQ (reference sequence). In DNA, the CDR3 is TGTGCCAGCAGTGGACTTAACACAGATACGCAGTATTTT. This translates into CASSGLNTDTQYF.

This chain joins TRBV6-6 and TRBJ1-1; weak D call: TRBD1 (6 bases). Germline values: CDR1 MNHNY, CDR2 SVGAGI (reference sequence). There are 14 residues in the CDR3. V shed 6 bases and J shed 1 base, with 12 bases lying between them. The CDR3 reads CASRNGQTNTEAFF. The DNA of the CDR3 is TGTGCCAGCAGGAACGGACAGACGAACACTGAAGCTTTCTTT.

The chain uses TRBV7-8 and TRBJ1-2; D is uncertain. The germline V gene has CDR1 SGHVS and CDR2 FQNEAQ. Trimming pared 5 bases from V and 0 bases from J, leaving 7 bases between. The CDR3 totals 13 residues. The CDR3 sequence: CASSTVANYGYTF. The CDR3 bases are TGTGCCAGCAGCACTGTAGCTAACTATGGCTACACCTTC. The variable domain in full, completed from reference TRBV7-8 and TRBJ1-2, reads GAGVSQSPRYKVAKRGQDVALRCDPISGHVSLFWYQQALGQGPEFLTYFQNEAQLDKSGLPSDRFFAERPEGSVSTLKIQRTQQEDSAVYLCASSTVANYGYTFGSGTRLTVV.

This clone is a singleton in its sample. The rearrangement links TRBV4-1 to TRBJ2-5, with D possibly matching TRBD1 (5 bases). CDR1 MGHRA and CDR2 YSYEKL come from the germline V gene. Trimming left V 0 bases short and J 5 bases short, with 10 bases between. This CDR3 has 14 residues. CDR3 coding DNA: TGCGCCAGCAGCCAAGACAGGGTGGTCGAGACCCAGTACTTC. It translates to CASSQDRVVETQYF.

The J gene is TRBJ2-2, the V gene TRBV4-2, with D perhaps TRBD2 (6 bases). Germline V gene lookup returns CDR1 LGHNA and CDR2 YNFKEQ. Trimming cost V 1 base and J 7 bases, with 13 bases left between them. CDR3 length equals 15 residues. In nucleotides, the CDR3 is TGTGCCAGCAGCCAAGCGACAGCGCGGGGCGGGGAGCTGTTTTTT. It yields the protein CASSQATARGGELFF.

The chain employs TRBV18 and TRBJ2-5; D might be TRBD2 (5 bases). Per the germline V gene, CDR1 is KGHSH and CDR2 is LQKENI. V was pared by 5 bases and J by 2 bases, with 9 bases between. The CDR3 runs 13 residues. The CDR3 sequence: CASSGERQETQYF. The CDR3 DNA sequence: TGTGCCAGCTCAGGGGAGCGGCAAGAGACCCAGTACTTC.